Below are 9 T cell receptor beta chains sequenced from a single sample in a study of T cell repertoires in aging, cancer and after chemotherapy. Rearranged V-D-J TRB sequences were amplified with a mixed TRB-A/B primer pool. MiXCR, run by TCRdb on the multiplex PCR reads, gives a single entry per CDR3 protein. This table holds some 980 distinct CDR3 sequences, around 25% found once. The template was genomic DNA from peripheral blood, not RNA. The source material was blood. The source of these receptors is a human donor with a solid tumor.

Notes on this clonotype: This may be a read error, as it is one base from a much larger clone. The CDR3 sequence: CAISSWGYNF. As DNA, the CDR3 is TGTGCCATCTCCTCCTGGGGCTACAACTTC. This chain connects TRBV6-1 to TRBJ1-2; tentative D call: TRBD1 (5 bases). This CDR3 is built from 10 residues. From germline, CDR1 is MNHNS and CDR2 SASEGT.

Within the sample, this clonotype is large. V gene TRBV6-1 combines with J gene TRBJ1-3; D is ambiguous. The ends were cut back, 2 bases at V and 4 bases at J, with 3 bases in the middle. Germline CDR1 is MNHNS and CDR2 is SASEGT. The CDR3 is 12 amino acids. CDR3 sequence: CASSESGNTIYF. The CDR3 bases are TGTGCCAGCAGTGAATCCGGAAACACCATATATTTT.

This clonotype is labeled as medium-sized. J is TRBJ2-6 and V is TRBV10-3, with D tentatively TRBD1 (6 bases). Trimming took off 9 bases at V and 2 bases at J, with 8 bases between the two ends. This CDR3 spans 13 amino acids. CDR1 ENHRY and CDR2 SYGVKD come from the germline V gene. The CDR3 spells CAMGTTGANVLTF. CDR3 nucleotides: TGTGCCATGGGGACAACTGGGGCCAACGTCCTGACTTTC.

As regards this clonotype: This clone may be a read error of a much larger clone one base away. The conserved final phenylalanine or tryptophan is absent from the CDR3, which likely points to a read error. The chain couples TRBV10-3 to TRBJ1-5; perhaps TRBD1 as D (5 bases). The CDR3 sequence is 14 residues long. The germline CDR1 and CDR2 sequences are ENHRY and SYGVKD. V lost 2 bases and J lost 1, with 6 bases in between. The CDR3 nucleotides are TGTGCCATCAGTGAGCGGGACAGCAATCAGCCCCAGCATTCT. Protein product: CAISERDSNQPQHS.

Relative to its sample, this clonotype is large. At one of its ends the junction is not consistent with the germline gene, which may arise from a read error. V and J are TRBV7-9 and TRBJ1-1; D possibly corresponds to TRBD1 (5 bases). The germline CDR1 and CDR2 sequences are SEHNR and FQNEAQ (reference sequence). The CDR3 contains 12 residues. The CDR3 bases are TGTGCCAGCAGCTTATGGCGAGGGGATGGAGTCTTT. Amino acid sequence: CASSLWRGDGVF.

The rearrangement uses TRBV28 and TRBJ2-7, with a possible D match to TRBD1 (6 bases). This CDR3 region has 13 residues. V gave up 6 bases and J gave up 0 bases, with 9 bases separating them. Per the germline V gene, CDR1 is MDHEN and CDR2 is SYDVKM. In DNA form, the CDR3 reads TGTGCCAGCAGGGGGGACAACTCCTACGAGCAGTACTTC. It encodes CASRGDNSYEQYF.

This clonotype was observed a few times. This rearrangement joins TRBV18 to TRBJ1-5, with a possible D match to TRBD1 (5 bases). Trimming took off 4 bases at V and 6 bases at J, with 13 bases between the two ends. Germline CDR1 KGHSH, CDR2 LQKENI. CDR3 length equals 14 residues. This CDR3 is CASSQGTDPQPQHF. In nucleotides, the CDR3 is TGTGCCAGCTCACAAGGGACGGATCCTCAGCCCCAGCATTTT.

By proportion, this clonotype is medium-sized. This chain joins TRBV10-2 and TRBJ1-2; 8 nucleotides line up with TRBD1. The CDR3 is 16 residues long. Germline loops: CDR1 WSHSY, CDR2 SAAADI. J lost 4 bases, V lost 3 bases, and 10 bases had no gene match. CDR3 amino acids: CASSDKTGGIPYGYTF. CDR3 coding DNA: TGCGCCAGCAGTGATAAAACAGGGGGGATTCCCTATGGCTACACCTTC.

To note about this clonotype: A read error is possible here, since a much larger clone lies one base away. The chain couples TRBV6-1 to TRBJ2-7, with TRBD1 matching 10 bases. The CDR3 is 15 residues long. Germline V lookup: CDR1 MNHNS, CDR2 SASEGT. V was pared by 4 bases and J by 1 base, with 4 bases of the junction left unmatched. The CDR3 DNA is TGTGCCAGCAGTGCCCCGGGACAGGGGTCCTACGAGCAGTACTTC. Its translation: CASSAPGQGSYEQYF.